What follows describes a single TCR beta chain. The data stem from a study of cytomegalovirus exposure and HLA in healthy donors. PCR was performed using 60 Vbeta and 13 Jbeta primers. Some clones are missing from TCRdb's copy, which holds only in-frame ones; the method was immunoSEQ multiplex PCR. The sample lists 90,000 to 150,000 clones, around 80% seen once, with more than 0.2% in the top ten. In germline, CDR1 is ENHRY, CDR2 SYGVKD. Trimming cost V 10 bases and J 0 bases, with 13 bases left between them. The CDR3 runs 13 residues. Sequencing was done on a sample of PBMCs. The chain joins TRBV10-3 to TRBJ2-7; D not resolved. The sequence derives from a man over 45 in good health and CMV-seronegative. The CDR3 nucleotides are TGTGCCACCCATCCCGGTGACTCCTACGAGCAGTACTTC. Encoded protein: CATHPGDSYEQYF.